The 5 T cell receptor beta chains in this list originate from one sample, sequenced in a study of beta chain features in type 1 diabetes. Overall study findings and caveats: Moderately but significantly shorter TCRB CDR3s were found in Type 1 diabetes patients in all four CD4+ subsets.

Sequencing targeted expressed TCRB transcripts, as all isolated RNA had been reverse transcribed. Sequencing used immunoSEQ multiplex PCR; TCRdb keeps in-frame clones, though not all of them. Of a few hundred thousand clones listed, 15% are singletons. No cognate antigen is known for these TCRs. Sequencing used naive CD4+ T cells from blood. Source of these receptors: a man aged 18-30 years with type 1 diabetes.

This clone was seen only a few times. The rearrangement uses TRBV30 and TRBJ2-3; D gene ambiguous. CDR1 and CDR2 from the germline V gene are GTSNPN and SVGIG (reference sequence). The CDR3 loop spans 11 amino acids. Trimming removed 0 bases from V and 14 bases from J, with 12 bases in between. The DNA for the CDR3 is TGTGCCTGGAGTGTATCTAGAGGCAGGTATTTT. Its translation: CAWSVSRGRYF.

The chain combines TRBV11-2 with TRBJ2-1; D call uncertain. Between the trimmed V and J ends, which lost 3 bases and 0 bases, there was a span of 12 bases. The V gene's germline CDR1 is SGHAT and CDR2 FQNNGV. The length of the CDR3 is 16 residues. CDR3 coding DNA: TGTGCCAGCAGCTTGGAGATGTTAAGCTCCTACAATGAGCAGTTCTTC. Its translation: CASSLEMLSSYNEQFF.

The sample holds a few counts of this clone. The chain links TRBV30 to TRBJ2-3, with TRBD2 matching 11 bases. The CDR3 is made up of 14 amino acids. V was pared by 4 bases and J by 4 bases, with 4 bases of the junction left unmatched. Germline assignment: CDR1 GTSNPN and CDR2 SVGIG (reference sequence). CDR3 in amino acids: CAWNPTSGADTQYF. The CDR3 DNA sequence: TGTGCCTGGAACCCGACTAGCGGGGCAGATACGCAGTATTTT.

V gene TRBV11-2 combines with J gene TRBJ2-7, with D perhaps matching TRBD2 (5 bases). Germline CDR1 is SGHAT and CDR2 is FQNNGV. This CDR3 is built from 13 residues. With 0 bases removed from V and 3 bases from J, the gap between germline ends came to 6 bases. In DNA form, the CDR3 reads TGTGCCAGCAGCTTAGATAGCGTCTACGAGCAGTACTTC. This gives the protein CASSLDSVYEQYF.

This clone was counted between two and nine times. The DNA for the CDR3 is TGCGCCAGCAGCTCTGGCGGGGGCTCCTACAATGAGCAGTTCTTC. Translating it yields CASSSGGGSYNEQFF. The V call is TRBV5-1, the J call TRBJ2-1; 7 bases align to TRBD2. V lost 3 bases and J lost 0; bases outside the gene matches: 3. Germline assignment: CDR1 SGHRS and CDR2 YFSETQ. This CDR3 comprises 15 residues.